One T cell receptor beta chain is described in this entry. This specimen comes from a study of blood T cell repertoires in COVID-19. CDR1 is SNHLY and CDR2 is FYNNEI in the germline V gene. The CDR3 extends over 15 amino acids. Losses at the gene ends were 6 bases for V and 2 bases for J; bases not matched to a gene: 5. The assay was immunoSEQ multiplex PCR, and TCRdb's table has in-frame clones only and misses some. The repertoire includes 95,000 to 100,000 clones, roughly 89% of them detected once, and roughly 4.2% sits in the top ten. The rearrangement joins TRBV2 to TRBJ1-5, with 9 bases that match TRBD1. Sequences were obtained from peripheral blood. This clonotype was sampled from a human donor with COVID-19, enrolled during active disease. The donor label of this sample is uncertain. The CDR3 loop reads CASSGQGLGNQPQHF. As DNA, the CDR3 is TGTGCCAGCAGCGGACAGGGGCTCGGCAATCAGCCCCAGCATTTT.